This TCR beta chain was profiled in a study of identical twins. General observations from the study: Cross-sectional statistical analysis, not tracking of the same donors, underpinned the conclusions.

Points on this clonotype: What it binds is unknown. The final CDR3 position lacks the conserved phenylalanine or tryptophan, pointing to a likely read error.

From the 5' RACE reads, TCRdb called clonotypes with MiXCR, one entry per CDR3 protein. The sample consists of roughly 1.6 million distinct CDR3 sequences, around 29% of them appearing once. V was trimmed by 7 bases and J by 5 bases, leaving 17 bases between them. The CDR3 is made up of 15 amino acids. CDR1 is MNHEY and CDR2 is SVGEGT in the germline V gene. The TCR comes from a newborn girl in good health. The chain recombines TRBV6-2 or TRBV6-3 with TRBJ1-4, with D maybe TRBD1 (5 bases). Sequences were obtained from cord blood. CDR3 protein: CASNLSPGPNEKLFV. CDR3 in DNA: TGTGCCAGCAACCTCTCGCCGGGACCCAATGAAAAACTGTTTGTT.